The clone carrying this T cell receptor (beta chain) was seen more than once but under ten times. The antigen remains unidentified. In germline, CDR1 is SGDLS, CDR2 YYNGEE. V was shortened by 5 bases and J by 12 bases, with 15 bases between the two germline ends. There are 13 residues in the CDR3. This sample is drawn from a study of Ad26.COV2.S vaccination and SARS-CoV-2 variants. For the study at large: Intramuscularly, Ad26.COV2.S was given either once or twice, 56 days apart. Study conclusions and caveats: Estimates derived from TCR breadth and depth analyses may have underestimated total T cell responses. After vaccination, reports described spike-specific CD8+ and CD4+ T cell responses as showing substantial breadth.

The treatment was: around 19 received Ad26.COV2.S at low or high dose, single or two shots; five or six received placebo; per-sample allocation not given. Collection of samples fell on day 63 after the first vaccine or placebo injection. Profiling relied on immunoSEQ multiplex PCR, and the TCRdb table lists in-frame clones only, not all of them. The table includes 430,000 or so clones, more than 80% detected once. The sequence was obtained from a person between 18 and 65 years old who received the Ad26.COV2.S COVID-19 vaccine or a placebo. The V call is TRBV9, the J call TRBJ2-6; possible D gene TRBD2, 5 bases. The starting material was peripheral blood, obtained in a trial of Ad26.COV2.S vaccine versus placebo. The CDR3 DNA reads TGTGCCAGCAGGGAAGAGGGAGCTAGCGTCCTGACTTTC. Translating it yields CASREEGASVLTF.